This T cell receptor (beta chain) was recovered during a study of blood T cell repertoires in COVID-19. Individuals aged about 18 to 90 years were recruited from 20 to 25 US areas. Which cohort a participant joined came from the clinical history participants gave. Cohort 3 donors counted as recovered after two negative PCRs, clearance, or resolved symptoms. As handled by the study authors: Estimated nucleated cell counts came from reference gene primer amplification. TCRdb keeps only in-frame clones here, not all; method: immunoSEQ multiplex PCR. V and J calls plus clone size are reproduced from that table; the DNA served to infer D and trimming. The table lists 210,000 or so clones, roughly four fifths of them singletons. With 3 bases clipped from V and 4 bases from J, the junction kept 11 bases outside the gene matches. There are 16 residues in the CDR3. Germline V gene sequence: CDR1 DFQATT, CDR2 SNEGSKA (reference sequence).

V is TRBV20-1 and J is TRBJ2-1; 8 bases line up with TRBD2. This clonotype was sampled from a man in his 60s who had recovered from COVID-19. Input material: PBMCs or T cells enriched from blood (not recorded which). The CDR3 loop reads CSASSTGRVTYNEQFF. CDR3 coding DNA: TGCAGTGCTAGTTCTACCGGGAGGGTTACTTACAATGAGCAGTTCTTC.